This T cell receptor (beta chain) was sequenced during a study of neoadjuvant anti-PD-1 for oral cavity cancer. Germline V CDR1 and CDR2: SNHLY, FYNNEI. After removal of 4 bases from V and 5 bases from J, the junction contained 4 bases not matched to a gene. The CDR3 spans 13 residues. Repertoires were generated with immunoSEQ multiplex PCR, while TCRdb's copy carries only in-frame clones and drops some. Of 17,000 or so clones in the sample, about 64% were seen once. The source is a person aged 35-79 years with oral cavity squamous cell carcinoma. The specimen was PBMCs, collected before nivolumab (anti-PD-1) treatment. The chain uses TRBV2 and TRBJ2-5, with 7 nucleotides matching TRBD1. The CDR3 protein is CASSVETGETQYF. The DNA of the CDR3 is TGTGCCAGCAGTGTAGAGACAGGGGAGACCCAGTACTTC.